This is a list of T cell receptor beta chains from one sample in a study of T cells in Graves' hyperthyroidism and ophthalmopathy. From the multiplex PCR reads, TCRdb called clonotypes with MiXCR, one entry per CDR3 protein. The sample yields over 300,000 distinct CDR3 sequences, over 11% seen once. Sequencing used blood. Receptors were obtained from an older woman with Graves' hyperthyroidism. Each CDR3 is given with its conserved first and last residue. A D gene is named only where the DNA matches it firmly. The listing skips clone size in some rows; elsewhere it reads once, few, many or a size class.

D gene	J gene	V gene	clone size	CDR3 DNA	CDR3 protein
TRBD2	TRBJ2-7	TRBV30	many	TGTGCCTGGAGTGTAGGTTCTAGCGGTTACGAGCAGTACTTC	CAWSVGSSGYEQYF
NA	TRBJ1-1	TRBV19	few	TGTGCCAGTAGTAGGGGACCCGGGGGCGCTGAAGCTTTCTTT	CASSRGPGGAEAFF
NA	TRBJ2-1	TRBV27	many	TGTGCCAGCAGTTTATCTCCCGGCAATGAGCAGTTCTTC	CASSLSPGNEQFF
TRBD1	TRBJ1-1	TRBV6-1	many	TGTGCCAGCACCCATGGGGCAGGGGGGAAGACTGAAGCTTTCTTT	CASTHGAGGKTEAFF
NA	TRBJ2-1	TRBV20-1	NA	TGCAGTGCTAGCCTTCCGGAGTCGCGGCAAAAGCAGTTCTTC	CSASLPESRQKQFF
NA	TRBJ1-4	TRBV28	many	TGTGCCAGCAGTTTCCAGGGAACGGCTAATGAAAAACTGTTTTTT	CASSFQGTANEKLFF
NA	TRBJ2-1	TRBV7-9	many	TGTGCCAGCAGCTTCGAAACTGAGCAGTTCTTC	CASSFETEQFF
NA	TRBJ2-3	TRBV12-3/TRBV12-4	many	TGTGCCAGCAGTTCGGGTCCCACGCGAGCGCAGTATTTT	CASSSGPTRAQYF
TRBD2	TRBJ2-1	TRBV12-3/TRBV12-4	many	TGTGCCAGCAGTTTCCGGTCTAGCGGGAGGCATGAGCAGTTCTTC	CASSFRSSGRHEQFF
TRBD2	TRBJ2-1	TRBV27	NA	TGTGCCAGCGAAGGGGAGGGGTCCTCGATCTTC	CASEGEGSSIF
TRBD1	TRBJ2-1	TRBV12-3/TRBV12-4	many	TGTGCCAGCAGCCTGGACAGGGGGCTTTACAATGAGCAGTTCTTC	CASSLDRGLYNEQFF
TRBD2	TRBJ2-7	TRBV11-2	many	TGTGCCAGCAGCTTAATTGCCCTAGCGGGAGGCAGTTACGAGCAGTACTTC	CASSLIALAGGSYEQYF
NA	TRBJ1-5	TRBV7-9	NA	TGTGCCAGCAGTATACAAGGACTGGGACAGCCCCAGCATTTT	CASSIQGLGQPQHF
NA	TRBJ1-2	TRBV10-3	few	TGTGCCACCTCGAACCCCCGGGACGCTACTAACTATGGCTACACCTTC	CATSNPRDATNYGYTF
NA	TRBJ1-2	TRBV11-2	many	TGTGCCAGCAGCTTAGTTCGTGGGATACGGGGCGGCTACACCTTC	CASSLVRGIRGGYTF
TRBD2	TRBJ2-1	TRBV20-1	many	TGCAGTGCTAGAGCGACTAGCGGGAGGATTATGCAGTTCTTC	CSARATSGRIMQFF
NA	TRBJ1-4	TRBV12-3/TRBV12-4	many	TGTGCCAGCACCCTCACACGAGAAAAACTGTTTTTT	CASTLTREKLFF
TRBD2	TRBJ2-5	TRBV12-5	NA	TGTGCTAGTGGACGTCGAACTAGCGGGAGAGGAGAGACCCAGTACTTC	CASGRRTSGRGETQYF
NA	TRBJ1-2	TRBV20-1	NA	TGCAGTGCCCCGGACAGTTTTAACTATGGCTACACCTTC	CSAPDSFNYGYTF
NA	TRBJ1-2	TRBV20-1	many	TGCAGTGCTAGAGATCGACTTGCGGCCAATTATGGCTACACCTTC	CSARDRLAANYGYTF
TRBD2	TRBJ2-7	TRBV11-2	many	TGTGCCAGCAGCTCCCGGACTAGCGGGAGCTCCTACGAGCAGTACTTC	CASSSRTSGSSYEQYF
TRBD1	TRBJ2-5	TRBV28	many	TGTGCCAGCAGTTCGCAGGGGACAGCCCAAGAGACCCAGTACTTC	CASSSQGTAQETQYF
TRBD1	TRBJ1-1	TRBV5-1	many	TGCGCCAGCAGCCCCGGGGACAGCAGGAACACTGAAGCTTTCTTT	CASSPGDSRNTEAFF
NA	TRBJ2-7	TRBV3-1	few	TGTGCCAGCAGCCAAGATCGGGAGCAGTACTTC	CASSQDREQYF
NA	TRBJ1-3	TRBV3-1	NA	TGTGCCAGCAGCCAAGGTTCTCGCAGGGGAGGAAACACCATATATTTT	CASSQGSRRGGNTIYF
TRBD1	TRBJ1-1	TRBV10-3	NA	TGTGCCATCAGTGAGTGGGGACAGGAGATGAACGCTGAAGCTTTCTTT	CAISEWGQEMNAEAFF
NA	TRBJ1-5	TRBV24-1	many	TGTGCCACCAGTGACTACAGTGAGCCCCAGCATTTT	CATSDYSEPQHF
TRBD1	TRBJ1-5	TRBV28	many	TGTGCCAGCAATGGAGGGGGCAAGAGCAATCAGCCCCAGCATTTT	CASNGGGKSNQPQHF
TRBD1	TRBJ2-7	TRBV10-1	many	TGCGCCAGCAGTGAATGGACAGGGGGCGCGGGAGAGCAGTACTTC	CASSEWTGGAGEQYF
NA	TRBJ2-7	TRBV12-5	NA	TGTGCTAGTGCTCCCTTTAAGGGCCAATCCTACGAGCAGTACTTC	CASAPFKGQSYEQYF
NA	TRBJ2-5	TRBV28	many	TGTGCCAGCAGGACGGGGACGACCCAAGAGACCCAGTACTTC	CASRTGTTQETQYF
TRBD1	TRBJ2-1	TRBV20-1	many	TGCAGTGCTAGAGGGACAGGGGGGCGGAGGTCCTACAATGAGCAGTTCTTC	CSARGTGGRRSYNEQFF
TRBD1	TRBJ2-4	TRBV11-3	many	TGTGCCAGCAGCTATCGGACAGGGGGTTCTCAAAACATTCAGTACTTC	CASSYRTGGSQNIQYF
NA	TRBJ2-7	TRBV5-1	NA	TGCGCCAGCAGCCCCGACACCAACTTCTTCTACGAGCAGTACTTC	CASSPDTNFFYEQYF
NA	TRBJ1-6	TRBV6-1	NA	TGTGCCAGCAGCCCGTCTCCCTGGCGGCAGGGTTATAATTCACCCCTCCACTTT	CASSPSPWRQGYNSPLHF
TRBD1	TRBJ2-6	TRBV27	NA	TGTGCCAGCAGTTCCGGGACAGGGTGGGCTGGGGCCAACGTCCTGACTTTC	CASSSGTGWAGANVLTF
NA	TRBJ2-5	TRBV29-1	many	TGCAGCGAACTGGTACAAGAGACCCAGTACTTC	CSELVQETQYF
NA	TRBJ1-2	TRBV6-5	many	TGTGCCAGCAGTTACTCGTCCGGTTCCAATGGCTACACCTTC	CASSYSSGSNGYTF
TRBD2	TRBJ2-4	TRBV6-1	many	TGTGCCAGCAGCCCCGCGGGACTAGCGGGCCAAAACATTCAGTACTTC	CASSPAGLAGQNIQYF
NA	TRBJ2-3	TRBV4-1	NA	TGCGCCAGCAGCCAAGGGGGTCAAAGCACAGATACGCAGTATTTT	CASSQGGQSTDTQYF
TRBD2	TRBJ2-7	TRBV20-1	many	TGCAGTGCTGGCGGTTCTAGCGGAACCTCCTACGAGCAGTACTTC	CSAGGSSGTSYEQYF
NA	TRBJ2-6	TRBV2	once	TGTGCCAGCAGTGGCCCATGGGGGCAAAGTGGGGCCAACGTCCTGACTTTC	CASSGPWGQSGANVLTF
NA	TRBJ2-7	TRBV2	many	TGTGCCAGCAGTGAAAGGTTGACCTACGAGCAGTACTTC	CASSERLTYEQYF
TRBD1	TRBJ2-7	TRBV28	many	TGTGCCAGCAGTTTGGACAGGCCCCTCTACGAGCAGTACTTC	CASSLDRPLYEQYF
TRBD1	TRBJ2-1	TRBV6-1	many	TGTGCCAGCAGTGAAGCTTTCGGACAGGGGTCCCGCTTACAGTTCTTC	CASSEAFGQGSRLQFF
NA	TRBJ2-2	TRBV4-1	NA	TGCGCCAGCAGCCAAGGAAGGGGGGAATTATCCGGGGAGCTGTTTTTT	CASSQGRGELSGELFF
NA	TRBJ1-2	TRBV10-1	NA	TGCGCCAGAACCGGGAGAAAAAGGGGCGTTAACTATGGCTACACCTTC	CARTGRKRGVNYGYTF
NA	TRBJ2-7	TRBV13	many	TGTGCCAGCAGCTTCTGGACTGGATCCTACGAGCAGTACTTC	CASSFWTGSYEQYF
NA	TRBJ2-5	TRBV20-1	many	TGCAGTGCCAATGACAGACAAGAGACCCAGTACTTC	CSANDRQETQYF
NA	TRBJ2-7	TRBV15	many	TGTGCCACCAGCAGACCAGGACACCGTAAGTACGAGCAGTACTTC	CATSRPGHRKYEQYF
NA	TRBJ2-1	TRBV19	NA	TGTGCCAGTAGTTCAGTAGGACGGGGGCAATCCTACAATGAGCAGTTCTTC	CASSSVGRGQSYNEQFF
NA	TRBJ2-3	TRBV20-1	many	TGCAGTGCTACCGGACTCCCTTCTGAGGAGACAGATACGCAGTATTTT	CSATGLPSEETDTQYF
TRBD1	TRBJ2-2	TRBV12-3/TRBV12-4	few	TGTGCCAGCAGTCGAGGGACAGGGGGTCCCGGGGAGCTGTTTTTT	CASSRGTGGPGELFF
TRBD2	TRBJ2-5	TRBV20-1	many	TGCAGTGCTTTCGGACTAGCGGGAGAGGAGGGAGAGACCCAGTACTTC	CSAFGLAGEEGETQYF
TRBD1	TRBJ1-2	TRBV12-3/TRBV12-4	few	TGTGCCAGCGCACCCTCGACAGGGTTTGATGGCTACACCTTC	CASAPSTGFDGYTF
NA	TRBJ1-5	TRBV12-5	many	TGTGCTAGTGGTTTGGGAGGGATCGACATGAAGGGTTCGCCCCAGCATTTT	CASGLGGIDMKGSPQHF
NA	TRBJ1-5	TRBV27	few	TGTGCCAGCAGTGAACAGTACAATCAGCCCCAGCATTTT	CASSEQYNQPQHF
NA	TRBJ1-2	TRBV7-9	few	TGTGCCAGCAGCTTAGCTGGGGTTATCGGTGGCTACACCTTC	CASSLAGVIGGYTF
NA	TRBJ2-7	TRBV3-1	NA	TGTGCCAGCAGCCAACAAGGATGGAAATACGAGCAGTACTTC	CASSQQGWKYEQYF
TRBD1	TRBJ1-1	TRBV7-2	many	TGTGCCAGCAGCTTAGCGGGACAGCACACTGAAGCTTTCTTT	CASSLAGQHTEAFF